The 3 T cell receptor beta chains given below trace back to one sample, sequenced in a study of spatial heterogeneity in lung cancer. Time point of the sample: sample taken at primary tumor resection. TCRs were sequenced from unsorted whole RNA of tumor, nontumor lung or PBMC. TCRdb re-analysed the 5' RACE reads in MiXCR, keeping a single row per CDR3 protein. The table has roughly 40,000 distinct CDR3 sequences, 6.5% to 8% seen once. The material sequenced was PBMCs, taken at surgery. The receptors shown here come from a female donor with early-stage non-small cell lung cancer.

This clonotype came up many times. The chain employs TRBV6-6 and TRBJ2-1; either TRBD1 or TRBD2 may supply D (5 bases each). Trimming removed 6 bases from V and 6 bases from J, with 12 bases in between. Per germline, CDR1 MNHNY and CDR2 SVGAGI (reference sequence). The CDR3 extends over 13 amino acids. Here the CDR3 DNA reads TGTGCCAGCAGCCCGAAGGGGACCAATGAGCAGTTCTTC. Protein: CASSPKGTNEQFF.

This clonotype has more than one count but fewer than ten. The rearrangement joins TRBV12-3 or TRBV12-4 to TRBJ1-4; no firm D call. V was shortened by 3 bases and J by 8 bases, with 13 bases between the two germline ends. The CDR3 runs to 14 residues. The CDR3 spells CASSFSMGNEKLFF. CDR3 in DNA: TGTGCCAGCAGTTTTTCTATGGGTAACGAAAAACTGTTTTTT.

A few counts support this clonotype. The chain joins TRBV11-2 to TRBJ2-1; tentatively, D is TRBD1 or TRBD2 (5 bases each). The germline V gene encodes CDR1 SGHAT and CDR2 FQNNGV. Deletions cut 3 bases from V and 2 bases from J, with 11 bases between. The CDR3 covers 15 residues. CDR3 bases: TGTGCCAGCAGCTTCCGGGACCGAACCTACAATGAGCAGTTCTTC. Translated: CASSFRDRTYNEQFF.